This T cell receptor beta chain is from a study of STAT5B mutations in CD4+ large granular lymphocyte leukemia. In the authors' methods: A productive frequency of 2.59 x 10-5 was the lowest detectable. Produced via immunoSEQ multiplex PCR; TCRdb's table is partial and in-frame only. Clone size and the V and J calls come from that table; the DNA yielded D and trimming. The sample shows 15,000 to 20,000 clones, 65% to 85% of them seen only once. Per the germline V gene, CDR1 is SNHLY and CDR2 is FYNNEI. The CDR3 is 14 amino acids. V was clipped by 8 bases and J by 0 bases, with 11 bases between them. In the case of this clone: Its antigen is undetermined.

General study results and limits: Roughly a quarter of private leukemic clonotypes occurred rarely in other patients' non-leukemic repertoires.

Healthy controls were blood donor buffy coats. The TCR sequence derives from a human donor in good health. The rearrangement links TRBV2 to TRBJ1-5; tentatively, D is TRBD1 (5 bases). The source material was CD4+ T cells from blood buffy coats. The CDR3 region is CASRGRTSNQPQHF. The CDR3, as DNA: TGTGCCAGCCGGGGACGGACTAGCAATCAGCCCCAGCATTTT.